The 22 T cell receptor beta chains listed next were all sequenced from one sample in a study of T cells in women clearing cervical HPV infection. Data came from immunoSEQ multiplex PCR; TCRdb stores just in-frame clones and leaves some out. This table holds around 31,000 clones. Sequencing used blood buffy coat. The source is a woman between 18 and 70 years old with a cervical HPV16 infection that either progressed to CIN3+ or cleared (not recorded which).

A word on this clone: Sequencing ends 3 residues short of the CDR3 end; the germline J gene provides the rest. The rearrangement uses TRBV11-2 and TRBJ2-3; D possibly uses TRBD1 or TRBD2 (6 bases each). Trimming pared 1 base from V and 4 bases from J, leaving 12 bases between. The CDR3 covers 15 residues. Germline V gives CDR1 SGHAT, CDR2 FQNNGV. CDR3 protein: CASSLGQGRPDTQYF. The CDR3 bases that were read are TGTGCCAGCAGCTTAGGGCAGGGGAGGCCAGATACG.

Of note for this clone: The read stops 3 residues short of the end of the CDR3; the missing end is completed from the germline J gene. The chain couples TRBV2 to TRBJ2-7; 7 bases line up with TRBD2. CDR1 and CDR2 (germline): SNHLY, FYNNEI. The V gene end was trimmed by 10 bases and the J gene end by 5 bases; junction bases not matched to a gene: 5. This CDR3 comprises 11 residues. The CDR3 region is CANRLADEQYF. The CDR3 DNA, read in part, is TGTGCCAACAGACTAGCAGACGAG.

Comment on this clone: The read ends 3 residues early relative to the CDR3; the germline J gene fills the gap. The genes are TRBV19 and TRBJ2-3, with 7 bases lining up with TRBD1. The CDR3 is 15 residues long. Germline V gene sequence: CDR1 LNHDA, CDR2 SQIVND (reference sequence). The CDR3: CASANRDRLNQPQYF. The DNA read from the CDR3 is TGTGCCAGCGCTAACCGGGACAGACTTAATCAGCCG.

Comment on this clone: The CDR3 end is not reached by the read, which stops 3 residues before it; the germline J gene fills it in. The chain couples TRBV7-2 to TRBJ2-3; TRBD2 matches at 7 bases. After removal of 3 bases from V and 4 bases from J, the junction contained 7 bases not matched to a gene. Per germline, CDR1 SGHTA and CDR2 FQGNSA. The CDR3 length is 15 residues. The part of the CDR3 DNA that was read is TGTGCCAGCAGCTTGGGCACTGGGGGGGCAGATACG. It specifies CASSLGTGGADT. The CDR3 as a whole reads CASSLGTGGADTQYF.

Notes on this clone: Sequencing ends 3 residues short of the CDR3 end; the germline J gene provides the rest. The J gene is TRBJ2-3, the V gene TRBV5-6; possibly TRBD2 for D (6 bases). CDR3 length: 13 residues. Germline CDR1 SGHDT, CDR2 YYEEEE. V was pared by 5 bases and J by 3 bases, with 10 bases between. CDR3 sequence: CASSRGLTDTQYF. Incomplete CDR3 DNA: TGTGCCAGCAGTCGGGGGTTGACAGATACG. The full variable domain, rest sourced from reference TRBV5-6 and TRBJ2-3, is DAGVTQSPTHLIKTRGQQVTLRCSPKSGHDTVSWYQQALGQGPQFIFQYYEEEERQRGNFPDRFSGHQFPNYSSELNVNALLLGDSALYLCASSRGLTDTQYFGPGTRLTVL.

About this clone: The CDR3 end lies 3 residues beyond the end of the read and is filled in from the germline J gene. The chain uses TRBV19 and TRBJ2-1; 8 bases agree with TRBD2. In germline, CDR1 is LNHDA, CDR2 SQIVND (reference sequence). The CDR3 has 16 residues. V dropped 7 bases and J dropped 0; count of bases not matched to a gene: 8. The CDR3 bases that were read are TGTGCCAGTAAGACAAGCGGGGGAAGCTCCTACAATGAG. This gives the protein CASKTSGGSSYNE. The whole CDR3 protein is CASKTSGGSSYNEQFF.

A word on this clone: The observed sequence ends 3 residues before the CDR3 terminus, with the missing tail filled in from the germline J gene. The chain is built from TRBV2 and TRBJ2-6, with TRBD1 matching 7 bases. CDR1 and CDR2 from the germline V gene are SNHLY and FYNNEI. The CDR3 has 16 amino acids. V was pared by 7 bases and J by 2 bases, with 8 bases of the junction left unmatched. The CDR3 protein is CASKWDQGAGANVLTF. CDR3 DNA, as far as it was read: TGTGCCAGCAAATGGGACCAGGGGGCTGGGGCCAACGTC.

Concerning this clone itself: The read ends 3 residues before the CDR3 terminus; that terminus is restored from the germline J gene. The gene calls are TRBV19 and TRBJ1-4, with 7 bases identical to TRBD1. The CDR3 extends over 13 amino acids. J gave up 7 bases and V 5 bases, and 4 bases lay outside the gene matches. CDR1 and CDR2 from the germline V gene are LNHDA and SQIVND (reference sequence). The DNA read from the CDR3 is TGTGCCAGTAGTGCCCGACAGGGTGAAAAA. Protein sequence: CASSARQGEK. The entire CDR3 protein is CASSARQGEKLFF.

A remark on this clone: The read gets to within 3 residues of the CDR3 end, and the germline J gene fills in the rest. The V call is TRBV7-6, the J call TRBJ2-5; TRBD1 might be the D (5 bases). The CDR3 is made up of 14 amino acids. V was trimmed by 3 bases and J by 2 bases, leaving 10 bases between them. CDR1 and CDR2 (germline): SGHVS, FNYEAQ. The covered CDR3 bases are TGTGCCAGCAGCTTGCAAGGGGAACAAGAGACC. Its protein product is CASSLQGEQET. The full CDR3 protein is CASSLQGEQETQYF.

A note on this clone: The CDR3 end lies 3 residues beyond the end of the read and is filled in from the germline J gene. The chain has TRBV20-1 and TRBJ1-6; D might be TRBD1 (6 bases). Trimming stripped 3 bases from V and 5 bases from J, with 17 bases between. Germline V CDR1 and CDR2: DFQATT, SNEGSKA (reference sequence). This CDR3 spans 16 amino acids. Partial CDR3 DNA: TGCAGTGCTAGTGAGACCGGGACATGGGATAATTCACCC. Residues: CSASETGTWDNSP. The full CDR3 protein is CSASETGTWDNSPLHF.

Note on this clone: The missing CDR3 end, 3 residues past where the read stops, is filled in from the germline J gene. The genes are TRBV20-1 and TRBJ1-4; the D gene is possibly TRBD1 (6 bases). Germline V CDR1 and CDR2: DFQATT, SNEGSKA (reference sequence). The CDR3 spans 15 residues. The V and J ends lost 0 bases and 4 bases respectively, with 12 bases between them. The CDR3: CSARDPQGNNEKLFF. CDR3 DNA, as far as it was read: TGCAGTGCTAGAGATCCGCAGGGGAATAATGAAAAA.

Concerning this clone: Read data end 3 residues before the CDR3 end; the end is taken from the germline J gene. The genes are TRBV7-2 and TRBJ2-1; D unresolved. Germline assignment: CDR1 SGHTA and CDR2 FQGNSA. The CDR3 runs to 14 residues. V lost 2 bases and J lost 4, with 9 bases in between. CDR3 DNA, as far as it was read: TGTGCCAGCAGCTTACTAATAGCTTACAATGAG. It codes for CASSLLIAYNE. The whole CDR3 region reads CASSLLIAYNEQFF.

For this clone: With the read ending 3 residues before the CDR3 end, the germline J gene is used to fill in that end. The gene calls are TRBV6-2 or TRBV6-3 and TRBJ2-5; D ambiguous. The V end lost 5 bases, the J end lost 2 bases, and 9 bases lay between the germline ends. CDR1 and CDR2 from the germline V gene are MNHEY and SVGEGT. The CDR3 has 13 amino acids. This chain's CDR3 is CASSGREQETQYF. Incomplete CDR3 DNA: TGTGCCAGCAGTGGCAGAGAACAAGAGACC.

On this clone itself: The read falls 3 residues short of the CDR3 end, and the missing part is taken from the germline J gene. The rearrangement links TRBV5-6 to TRBJ2-1, with 10 bases identical to TRBD2. The V and J ends lost 4 bases and 5 bases, in that order; junction bases with no gene match: 6. Looked up from germline, CDR1 is SGHDT and CDR2 is YYEEEE. The CDR3 extends over 15 amino acids. The covered CDR3 bases are TGTGCCAGCAGCCCAGCGGGGGGGCTGAACAATGAG. It encodes CASSPAGGLNNE. The CDR3, in full, reads CASSPAGGLNNEQFF.

As concerns this clone: With the read ending 3 residues before the CDR3 end, the germline J gene is used to fill in that end. V usage is TRBV5-4 and J usage is TRBJ2-5; D might be TRBD2 (6 bases). The CDR3 has 16 amino acids. With 3 bases removed from V and 1 base from J, the gap between germline ends came to 16 bases. Germline V gene sequence: CDR1 SGHNT, CDR2 YYREEE (reference sequence). The CDR3 DNA, read in part, is TGTGCCAGCAGCTCCGGCCTTGGGGGGAGCCAAGAGACC. Protein: CASSSGLGGSQET. The CDR3 reads in full as CASSSGLGGSQETQYF.

Details on this clone: The CDR3 extends 3 residues past the end of the read, so its final part is completed from the germline J gene. V and J are TRBV9 and TRBJ2-3, with TRBD2 identical over 7 bases. Germline CDR1 SGDLS, CDR2 YYNGEE. The CDR3 covers 14 residues. The J segment lost 6 bases and the V segment lost 4 bases, leaving 8 bases of the junction unmatched. The CDR3 DNA, read in part, is TGTGCCAGCAGCTGGCGACTAGCTGAGGATACG. Its protein is CASSWRLAEDT. The entire CDR3 reads CASSWRLAEDTQYF.

Notes on this clone: The observed sequence ends 3 residues before the CDR3 terminus, with the missing tail filled in from the germline J gene. The chain joins TRBV6-4 to TRBJ2-1, with 8 positions matching TRBD2. This CDR3 contains 13 residues. Germline-derived CDR1 and CDR2 are MRHNA and SNTAGT. V was clipped by 3 bases and J by 6 bases; unmatched bases: 1. This CDR3 is CASSEGTSNEQFF. The sequenced CDR3 bases are TGTGCCAGCAGTGAAGGGACTAGCAATGAG.

The CDR3 sequence: CASSFNGGTTDTQYF. Partial CDR3 DNA: TGTGCCAGCAGCTTTAACGGGGGGACCACAGATACG. The chain uses TRBV11-1 and TRBJ2-3; 7 bases fit TRBD2. The read stops 3 residues short of the end of the CDR3; the missing end is completed from the germline J gene. The CDR3 runs to 15 residues. J gave up 2 bases and V 3 bases, and 5 bases lay outside the gene matches. Germline assignment: CDR1 SGHAT and CDR2 FQDESV (reference sequence).

Notes on this clone: The CDR3 goes on 3 residues after the read ends, and that part is filled in from the germline J gene. V and J are TRBV30 and TRBJ2-7; D is perhaps TRBD1 (5 bases). Per germline, CDR1 GTSNPN and CDR2 SVGIG (reference sequence). V lost 2 bases to trimming and J lost 4 bases, with 9 bases between them. The CDR3 is made up of 12 amino acids. The CDR3 reads CAWSMTAYEQYF. Partial CDR3 DNA: TGTGCCTGGAGTATGACAGCTTACGAG. Full variable domain (rest looked up from reference TRBV30 and TRBJ2-7): SQTIHQWPATLVQPVGSPLSLECTVEGTSNPNLYWYRQAAGRGLQLLFYSVGIGQISSEVPQNLSASRPQDRQFILSSKKLLLSDSGFYLCAWSMTAYEQYFGPGTRLTVT.

Concerning this clone itself: The missing CDR3 end, 3 residues past where the read stops, is filled in from the germline J gene. The chain carries TRBV7-2 and TRBJ2-3, with 7 nucleotides matching TRBD1. This CDR3 is 15 amino acids long. The germline CDR1 and CDR2 sequences are SGHTA and FQGNSA. CDR3 protein: CASSYGTESNQPQYF. Partial CDR3 DNA: TGTGCCAGCAGCTACGGGACAGAGAGCAATCAGCCG.

Remarks on this clone: The read falls 3 residues short of the CDR3 end, and the missing part is taken from the germline J gene. The chain employs TRBV9 and TRBJ2-3; D might be TRBD2 (5 bases). Germline V lookup: CDR1 SGDLS, CDR2 YYNGEE. The CDR3 is made up of 13 amino acids. V was shortened by 0 bases and J by 3 bases, with 5 bases between the two germline ends. The chain's CDR3 is CASSVGTTDTQYF. The sequenced CDR3 bases are TGTGCCAGCAGCGTAGGGACTACAGATACG.

Comments on this clone: The read finishes 3 residues shy of the CDR3 end, and the germline J gene is used to complete it. This chain links TRBV20-1 with TRBJ2-3; TRBD1 matches 8 bases. The CDR3 runs 17 residues. Losses at the gene ends were 1 base for V and 3 bases for J; bases not matched to a gene: 12. In germline, CDR1 is DFQATT, CDR2 SNEGSKA (reference sequence). The CDR3 is CSARASSGQGWTDTQYF. The sequenced CDR3 bases are TGCAGTGCTAGAGCCTCTTCCGGACAGGGATGGACAGATACG.